This TCR beta chain is from a study of T cell responses to AZD1222 COVID-19 vaccine. The study's findings and limits: The peak T cell response came first, and repertoires were sampled only after it. Most donors were white British and more were female, and clonal diversity was possibly underestimated.

Repertoires were generated with immunoSEQ multiplex PCR, while TCRdb's copy carries only in-frame clones and drops some. The sample has around 150,000 clones, roughly nine tenths seen once. Trimming cost V 0 bases and J 0 bases, with 7 bases left between them. This CDR3 has 15 residues. Germline loops: CDR1 MNHEY, CDR2 SVGEGT. Concerning this clone itself: The antigen remains unidentified.

Sample: peripheral blood, taken 28 days after the second AZD1222 dose. The genes are TRBV6-2 or TRBV6-3 and TRBJ2-3; D is unresolved. The receptor comes from an adult who received the AZD1222 COVID-19 vaccine. This CDR3 is CASSYSRTSTDTQYF. DNA of the CDR3: TGTGCCAGCAGTTACTCCAGGACCAGCACAGATACGCAGTATTTT.